Detailed here is one T cell receptor (beta chain). Its matching antigen is unknown. Trimming cost V 0 bases and J 2 bases, with 18 bases left between them. This CDR3 is 18 amino acids long. Per the germline V gene, CDR1 is SGHRS and CDR2 is YFSETQ. The sample is drawn from a study of graft-versus-host responses after intestinal transplantation. Study-level background: For approximately 3 years after anti-thymocyte globulin induction, all recipients took tacrolimus and steroids.

Sequencing was performed with immunoSEQ multiplex PCR; in TCRdb, only in-frame clones are kept and a portion is missing. The table lists about 120,000 clones, around 93% of them singletons, with about 0.11% in the top ten. The rearrangement links TRBV5-1 to TRBJ2-1; possibly TRBD2 for D (6 bases). The clonotype was recovered from a human donor who received an intestinal transplant. This sample comprised unstimulated CD4+ T cells sorted from spleen or lymph node cells, obtained before intestinal transplant. CDR3 bases: TGCGCCAGCAGCTTGGCCGGGTTTGTCGGGAGCACCTACAATGAGCAGTTCTTC. Translated, it gives CASSLAGFVGSTYNEQFF.